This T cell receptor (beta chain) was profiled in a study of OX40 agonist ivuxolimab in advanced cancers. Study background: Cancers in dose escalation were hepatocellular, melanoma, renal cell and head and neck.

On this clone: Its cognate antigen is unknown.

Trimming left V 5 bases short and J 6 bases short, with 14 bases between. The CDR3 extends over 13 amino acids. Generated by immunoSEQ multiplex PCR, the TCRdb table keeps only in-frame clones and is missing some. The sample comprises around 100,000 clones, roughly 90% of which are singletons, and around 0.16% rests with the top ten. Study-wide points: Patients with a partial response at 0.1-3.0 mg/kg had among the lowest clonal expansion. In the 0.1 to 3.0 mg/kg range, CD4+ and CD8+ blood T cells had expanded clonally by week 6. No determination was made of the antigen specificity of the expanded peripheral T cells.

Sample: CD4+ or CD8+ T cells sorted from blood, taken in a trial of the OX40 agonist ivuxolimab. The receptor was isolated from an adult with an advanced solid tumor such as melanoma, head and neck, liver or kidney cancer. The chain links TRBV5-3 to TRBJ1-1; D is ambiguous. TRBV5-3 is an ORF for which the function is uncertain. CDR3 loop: CARRAGPAAEAFF. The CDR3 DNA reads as TGTGCCAGAAGGGCCGGGCCGGCCGCTGAAGCTTTCTTT.